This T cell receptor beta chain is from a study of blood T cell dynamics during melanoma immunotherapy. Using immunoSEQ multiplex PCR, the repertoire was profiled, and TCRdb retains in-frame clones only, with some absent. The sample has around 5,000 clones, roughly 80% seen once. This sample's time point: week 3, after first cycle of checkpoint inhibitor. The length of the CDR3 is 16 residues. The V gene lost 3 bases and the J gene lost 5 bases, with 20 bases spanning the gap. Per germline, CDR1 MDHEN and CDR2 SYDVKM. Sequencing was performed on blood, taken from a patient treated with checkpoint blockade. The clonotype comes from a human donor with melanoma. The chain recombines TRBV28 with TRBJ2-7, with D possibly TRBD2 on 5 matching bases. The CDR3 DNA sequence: TGTGCCAGCAGTTTGACCACCCCGGGATTACTGAACGAGCAGTACTTC. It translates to CASSLTTPGLLNEQYF.